A single sample gave rise to the 24 T cell receptor beta chains below, sequenced in a study of T cells in Graves' hyperthyroidism and ophthalmopathy. Using RNA transcripts as the source, TCR beta CDR3 regions were amplified. The TCR CDR3 was amplified in a first-round RT-PCR using the HTBI primer set. TCRdb processed the multiplex PCR reads anew with MiXCR; each CDR3 protein has one entry. This sample has approximately 400,000 distinct CDR3 sequences, with approximately 18% found just once. The specimen sequenced was blood. These receptors were collected from a man aged 18 to 29 with Graves' ophthalmopathy.

V is TRBV6-1 and J is TRBJ1-1, with TRBD1 matching over 9 bases. V was clipped by 6 bases and J by 6 bases; unmatched bases: 8. Germline CDR1 reads MNHNS; CDR2 reads SASEGT. The CDR3 runs 14 residues. CDR3 amino acids: CASRDTGGASEAFF. The CDR3 DNA is TGTGCCAGCAGAGATACAGGGGGCGCCTCTGAAGCTTTCTTT.

This clonotype appeared a few times. The chain couples TRBV5-4 to TRBJ2-7, with D tentatively TRBD1 (6 bases). The CDR3 is 15 residues long. Germline-derived CDR1 and CDR2 are SGHNT and YYREEE (reference sequence). Trimming shortened V by 0 bases and J by 3 bases, and 13 bases separated the two germline ends. CDR3 residues: CASSLDSGEIYEQYF. In DNA, the CDR3 is TGTGCCAGCAGCTTGGACTCAGGGGAGATCTACGAGCAGTACTTC.

This clonotype was picked up many times. V and J are TRBV12-3 or TRBV12-4 and TRBJ2-7, with 8 bases matching TRBD1. J was trimmed by 5 bases and V by 2 bases; bases with no gene match: 5. The CDR3 runs to 14 residues. The CDR3 DNA reads TGTGCCAGCAGTTTAACAGGGGGATTTGACGAGCAGTACTTC. Translated: CASSLTGGFDEQYF.

This clonotype was observed a few times. The rearrangement joins TRBV5-1 to TRBJ2-7, with D perhaps matching TRBD2 (5 bases). Germline V lookup: CDR1 SGHRS, CDR2 YFSETQ. The V gene lost 6 bases and the J gene lost 1 base, with 17 bases spanning the gap. The CDR3 is 15 amino acids. CDR3 residues: CASTLAFAPSYEQYF. The CDR3 DNA follows: TGCGCCAGCACGCTAGCATTCGCCCCATCCTACGAGCAGTACTTC.

This clonotype was recorded many times. The gene calls are TRBV10-3 and TRBJ2-3, with 7 positions matching TRBD2. The CDR3 runs to 17 residues. CDR1 ENHRY and CDR2 SYGVKD come from the germline V gene. Trimming at V came to 2 bases and at J to 5 bases, leaving 13 bases not matched to a gene. The CDR3 is CAISEELGGGGVDTQYF. The CDR3 region has the DNA TGTGCCATCAGTGAGGAGCTAGGAGGCGGGGGTGTAGATACGCAGTATTTT.

The chain combines TRBV20-1 with TRBJ1-2; 9 bases line up with TRBD1. The CDR3 loop spans 15 amino acids. J lost 2 bases, V lost 0 bases, and 4 bases had no gene match. Per the germline V gene, CDR1 is DFQATT and CDR2 is SNEGSKA (reference sequence). The CDR3 DNA follows: TGCAGTGCTAGAGATCCCGGACAGGGGAACTATGGCTACACCTTC. It specifies CSARDPGQGNYGYTF.

This clonotype has a count of ten or more. The CDR3 sequence is CASSLARPASGDSPLHF. CDR3 nucleotide sequence: TGTGCCAGCAGCTTAGCGCGGCCGGCGAGCGGAGATTCACCCCTCCACTTT. The chain recombines TRBV7-9 with TRBJ1-6; D is uncertain. The CDR3 runs to 17 residues. Germline V gene sequence: CDR1 SEHNR, CDR2 FQNEAQ (reference sequence). V was trimmed by 0 bases and J by 8 bases, leaving 17 bases between them.

This chain connects TRBV7-8 to TRBJ2-7; 15 bases align to TRBD2. The CDR3 totals 15 residues. Germline V gene lookup returns CDR1 SGHVS and CDR2 FQNEAQ. V was clipped by 5 bases and J by 5 bases; unmatched bases: 4. The CDR3 loop is CASSRGLAGGNEQYF. The CDR3 DNA follows: TGTGCCAGCAGCAGGGGACTAGCGGGGGGAAACGAGCAGTACTTC.

This clonotype showed up just a few times. The chain joins TRBV28 to TRBJ2-1; TRBD2 matches 9 bases. The CDR3 extends over 12 amino acids. V lost 6 bases and J lost 14; bases outside the gene matches: 8. Germline values: CDR1 MDHEN, CDR2 SYDVKM. The CDR3 DNA follows: TGTGCCAGCAGAGGGGCCGGGACTAGCAAGTTCTTC. Protein sequence: CASRGAGTSKFF.

This clonotype was observed a handful of times. The chain employs TRBV5-6 and TRBJ1-1; D gene ambiguous. Germline values: CDR1 SGHDT, CDR2 YYEEEE. This CDR3 contains 14 residues. The V end lost 2 bases, the J end lost 4 bases, and 12 bases lay between the germline ends. In DNA form, the CDR3 reads TGTGCCAGCAGCTTCTACCCGGGAAGCACTGAAGCTTTCTTT. It specifies CASSFYPGSTEAFF.

There are many counts of this clonotype. V and J are TRBV11-2 and TRBJ1-6, with D unresolved. The length of the CDR3 is 16 residues. V was pared by 3 bases and J by 5 bases, with 14 bases between. The germline V gene encodes CDR1 SGHAT and CDR2 FQNNGV. The CDR3 reads CASSLTTGNHNSPLHF. The CDR3 DNA is TGTGCCAGCAGCTTGACCACCGGGAACCATAATTCACCCCTCCACTTT.

This clonotype was counted many times. This rearrangement joins TRBV3-1 to TRBJ1-2; maybe TRBD1 (6 bases). Deletions cut 3 bases from V and 3 bases from J, with 20 bases between. Germline-derived CDR1 and CDR2 are LGHDT and YNNKEL (reference sequence). The CDR3 runs 17 residues. CDR3 sequence reads: CASSHSPGTQTDYGYTF. The CDR3, as DNA: TGTGCCAGCAGCCACTCACCCGGGACACAGACCGACTATGGCTACACCTTC.

This clonotype was seen at least ten times. The CDR3 spells CASGIGTFFSHYNEQFF. The CDR3 nucleotides are TGTGCCAGCGGCATCGGGACATTTTTTAGTCATTACAATGAGCAGTTCTTC. The chain uses TRBV3-1 and TRBJ2-1; D is possibly TRBD1 (6 bases). The CDR3 is made up of 17 amino acids. Germline CDR1 is LGHDT and CDR2 is YNNKEL (reference sequence). Trimming left V 8 bases short and J 4 bases short, with 24 bases between.

This clonotype has only a few counts. As DNA, the CDR3 is TGCGCCAGCAGCTTGGCTCCGGGACAGCGGAGAGAAGCTTTCTTT. Translated: CASSLAPGQRREAFF. The chain has TRBV5-1 and TRBJ1-1, with 7 bases that match TRBD1. The ends lost 0 bases at V and 8 bases at J; junction bases unmatched: 10. There are 15 residues in the CDR3. Germline CDR1 reads SGHRS; CDR2 reads YFSETQ.

The chain has TRBV5-4 and TRBJ2-7, with 7 bases lining up with TRBD1. Germline loops: CDR1 SGHNT, CDR2 YYREEE (reference sequence). This CDR3 spans 15 amino acids. The V gene end was trimmed by 4 bases and the J gene end by 1 base; junction bases not matched to a gene: 8. CDR3 loop: CASSPAGRGSYEQYF. As DNA, the CDR3 is TGTGCCAGCAGCCCTGCGGGCAGGGGGTCCTACGAGCAGTACTTC. The variable domain in full, with the rest retrieved from reference TRBV5-4 and TRBJ2-7, is ETGVTQSPTHLIKTRGQQVTLRCSSQSGHNTVSWYQQALGQGPQFIFQYYREEENGRGNFPPRFSGLQFPNYSSELNVNALELDDSALYLCASSPAGRGSYEQYFGPGTRLTVT.

This clonotype was seen many times. The chain couples TRBV6-1 to TRBJ1-2; 7 bases agree with TRBD1. This CDR3 has 14 residues. Per the germline V gene, CDR1 is MNHNS and CDR2 is SASEGT. V lost 3 bases and J lost 2; bases outside the gene matches: 3. This CDR3 is CASSDRQGNYGYTF. CDR3 DNA sequence: TGTGCCAGCAGTGACAGACAGGGAAACTATGGCTACACCTTC.

Many counts were recorded for this clonotype. This chain joins TRBV6-1 and TRBJ1-1; 9 positions match TRBD1. Germline V gives CDR1 MNHNS, CDR2 SASEGT. This CDR3 has 17 amino acids. The V gene end was trimmed by 7 bases and the J gene end by 3 bases; junction bases not matched to a gene: 15. The CDR3 nucleotides are TGTGCCAGCAATCTCTACCACAGGGGGCACCTGTACACTGAAGCTTTCTTT. Amino acid sequence: CASNLYHRGHLYTEAFF.

At least ten counts were recorded for this clonotype. The V gene is TRBV7-8, the J gene TRBJ2-7, with 7 nucleotides matching TRBD2. Germline trimming cut 1 base from V and 4 bases from J; bases unmatched to any gene: 7. The CDR3 extends over 15 amino acids. Germline V CDR1 and CDR2: SGHVS, FQNEAQ. CDR3 protein: CASSLEPAGEYEQYF. The CDR3 DNA follows: TGTGCCAGCAGCTTAGAGCCCGCGGGAGAGTACGAGCAGTACTTC.

This clonotype was counted many times. The chain joins TRBV27 to TRBJ2-3, with D perhaps given as TRBD1 or TRBD2 (5 bases each). Trimming shortened V by 4 bases and J by 2 bases, and 13 bases separated the two germline ends. Germline values: CDR1 MNHEY, CDR2 SMNVEV (reference sequence). The CDR3 runs 15 residues. In DNA, the CDR3 is TGTGCCAGCAGTTCTAGAGGGACCCTCACAGATACGCAGTATTTT. This encodes CASSSRGTLTDTQYF.

V is TRBV27 and J is TRBJ2-2; D remains ambiguous. V lost 2 bases and J 7 bases, leaving 14 bases between the germline ends. This CDR3 comprises 15 residues. Germline V CDR1 and CDR2: MNHEY, SMNVEV (reference sequence). Written as DNA, the CDR3 is TGTGCCAGCAGTTTAACCCCTGGACCAGGCGGGGAGCTGTTTTTT. Translated, it gives CASSLTPGPGGELFF.

This clonotype was counted at least ten times. For the CDR3, the DNA is TGCAGTGCTAGGACAGACAATGAGCAGTTCTTC. This sequence encodes CSARTDNEQFF. The V gene is TRBV20-1, the J gene TRBJ2-1; possibly TRBD1 for D (5 bases). Trimming pared 3 bases from V and 5 bases from J, leaving 5 bases between. The CDR3 loop spans 11 amino acids. Per the germline V gene, CDR1 is DFQATT and CDR2 is SNEGSKA (reference sequence).

On this clonotype: This sequence may be a read error, since a much larger clone differs from it by one base. The chain uses TRBV27 and TRBJ2-2; D might be TRBD2 (6 bases). The CDR3 loop spans 14 amino acids. Germline V gene lookup returns CDR1 MNHEY and CDR2 SMNVEV (reference sequence). For the CDR3, the DNA is TGTGCCAGCAGTTTATCGGACATACCCGGGGGGCTGTTTTTT. It is translated as CASSLSDIPGGLFF.

The chain uses TRBV12-3 or TRBV12-4 and TRBJ2-3; 7 nucleotides line up with TRBD2. The V segment lost 2 bases and the J segment 1 base; nucleotides outside the gene matches: 3. The CDR3 sequence is 15 residues long. The CDR3 DNA reads as TGTGCCAGCAGTTTAATGGCGGGGGGCACAGATACGCAGTATTTT. Protein: CASSLMAGGTDTQYF.

Ten or more counts support this clonotype. The chain has TRBV5-6 and TRBJ1-6; possibly TRBD1 for D (5 bases). V lost 4 bases to trimming and J lost 7 bases, with 18 bases between them. Germline lookup yields CDR1 SGHDT and CDR2 YYEEEE. The CDR3 runs to 16 residues. The chain's CDR3 is CASSQRGTGLNSPLHF. The CDR3 nucleotides are TGTGCCAGCAGCCAGAGGGGAACGGGACTCAATTCACCCCTCCACTTT.